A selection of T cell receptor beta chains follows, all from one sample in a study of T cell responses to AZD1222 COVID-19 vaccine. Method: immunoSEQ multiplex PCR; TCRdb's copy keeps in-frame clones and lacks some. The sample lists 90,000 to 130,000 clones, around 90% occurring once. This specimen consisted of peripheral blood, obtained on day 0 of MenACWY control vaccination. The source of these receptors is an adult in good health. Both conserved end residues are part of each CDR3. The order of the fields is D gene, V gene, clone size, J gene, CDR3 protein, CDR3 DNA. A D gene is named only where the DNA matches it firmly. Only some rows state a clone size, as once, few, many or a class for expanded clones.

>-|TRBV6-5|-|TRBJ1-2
CASSYATNYGYTF
TGTGCCAGCAGTTATGCAACTAACTATGGCTACACCTTC
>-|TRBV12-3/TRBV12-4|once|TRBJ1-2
CATMRDGVGGYTF
TGTGCCACCATGCGGGACGGTGTGGGGGGCTACACCTTC
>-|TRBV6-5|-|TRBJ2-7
CASSYSGARPYEQYF
TGTGCCAGCAGTTACTCAGGGGCCCGTCCCTACGAGCAGTACTTC
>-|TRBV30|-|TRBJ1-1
CAWSVPSGVPTEAFF
TGTGCCTGGAGTGTACCGTCGGGAGTGCCCACTGAAGCTTTCTTT
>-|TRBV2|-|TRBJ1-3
CASTLGQLDSGNTIYF
TGTGCCAGCACCTTGGGCCAGCTGGACTCTGGAAACACCATATATTTT
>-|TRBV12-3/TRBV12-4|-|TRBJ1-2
CASRRWGFGYTF
TGTGCCAGCAGGCGGTGGGGATTTGGCTACACCTTC
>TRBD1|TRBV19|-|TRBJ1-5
CASKAGDRGMQPQHF
TGTGCCAGTAAGGCCGGGGACAGGGGTATGCAGCCCCAGCATTTT
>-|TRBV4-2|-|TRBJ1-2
CASSNREWDYGYTF
TGTGCCAGCAGCAACAGGGAGTGGGACTATGGCTACACCTTC
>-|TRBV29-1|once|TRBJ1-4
CSAGGNGDEKLFF
TGCAGCGCCGGAGGTAACGGGGACGAAAAACTGTTTTTT
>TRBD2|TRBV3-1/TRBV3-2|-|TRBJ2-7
CASSQGAGGFYEQYF
TGTGCCAGCAGCCAAGGTGCGGGGGGGTTCTACGAGCAGTACTTC
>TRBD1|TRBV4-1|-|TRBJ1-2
CASSQGRDRGMVGGYTF
TGCGCCAGCAGCCAGGGCCGGGACAGGGGTATGGTAGGTGGCTACACCTTC
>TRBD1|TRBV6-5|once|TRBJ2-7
CASSYSGQGNYEQYF
TGTGCCAGCAGTTACTCAGGACAGGGGAACTACGAGCAGTACTTC
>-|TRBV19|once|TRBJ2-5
CASSSGRHQETQYF
TGTGCCAGTAGTTCCGGGCGCCACCAAGAGACCCAGTACTTC
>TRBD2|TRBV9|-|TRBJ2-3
CASSVGGGTTDTQYF
TGTGCCAGCAGCGTAGGCGGGGGGACCACAGATACGCAGTATTTT
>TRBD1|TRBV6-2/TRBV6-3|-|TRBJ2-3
CASSNRGRADTQYF
TGTGCCAGCAGTAACAGGGGGCGGGCAGATACGCAGTATTTT
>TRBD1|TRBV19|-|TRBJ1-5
CPRTGAGNQPQHF
TGCCCCAGGACAGGGGCAGGTAATCAGCCCCAGCATTTT
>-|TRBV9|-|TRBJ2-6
CASSVDHSGANVLTF
TGTGCCAGCAGCGTAGATCACTCTGGGGCCAACGTCCTGACTTTC
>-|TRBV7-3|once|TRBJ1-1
CASSLSGGRPEAFF
TGTGCCAGCAGCTTATCGGGAGGGAGGCCTGAAGCTTTCTTT
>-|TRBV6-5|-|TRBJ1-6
CASSRGIVSPLHF
TGTGCCAGCAGTCGAGGGATTGTATCACCCCTCCACTTT
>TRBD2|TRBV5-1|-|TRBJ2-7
CASSLDSGGHYEQYF
TGCGCCAGCAGCTTGGATAGCGGGGGCCATTACGAGCAGTACTTC
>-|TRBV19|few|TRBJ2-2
CASSGGTNTGELFF
TGTGCCAGTAGCGGGGGAACGAACACCGGGGAGCTGTTTTTT
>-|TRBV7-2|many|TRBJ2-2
CASSLDGELFF
TGTGCCAGCAGCTTAGACGGGGAGCTGTTTTTT
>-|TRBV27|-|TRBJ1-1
CASSSGDPYTEAFF
TGTGCCAGCAGTTCTGGCGACCCCTACACTGAAGCTTTCTTT
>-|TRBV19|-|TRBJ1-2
CASLRDNYGYTF
TGTGCCAGTCTCAGGGACAACTATGGCTACACCTTC
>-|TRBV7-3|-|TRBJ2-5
CASSPAPGTQETQYF
TGTGCCAGCAGCCCCGCCCCGGGGACCCAAGAGACCCAGTACTTC
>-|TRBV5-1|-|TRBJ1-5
CASSLFGGSNQPQHF
TGCGCCAGCAGCTTGTTCGGGGGATCCAATCAGCCCCAGCATTTT
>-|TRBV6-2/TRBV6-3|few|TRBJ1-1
CASSGPNRPTTEAFF
TGTGCCAGCAGTGGGCCCAACAGACCAACCACTGAAGCTTTCTTT
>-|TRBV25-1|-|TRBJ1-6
CASSWPGNNSPLHF
TGTGCCAGCAGTTGGCCAGGGAATAATTCACCCCTCCACTTT
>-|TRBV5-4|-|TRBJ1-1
CASRQGTEAFF
TGTGCCAGCAGGCAAGGGACTGAAGCTTTCTTT
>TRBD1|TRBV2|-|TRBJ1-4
CASSLDMYNRGPNEKLFF
TGTGCCAGCTCGCTCGACATGTATAACAGGGGGCCTAATGAAAAACTGTTTTTT
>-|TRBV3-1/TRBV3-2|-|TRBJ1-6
CASSHGGGLLSPLHF
TGTGCCAGCAGCCATGGGGGAGGTCTCCTTTCACCCCTCCACTTT
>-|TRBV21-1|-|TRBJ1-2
CASSANRGYSYGYTF
TGTGCCAGCAGCGCAAACAGGGGGTACTCGTATGGCTACACCTTC
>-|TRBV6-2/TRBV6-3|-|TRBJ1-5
CASSYLTGQQPQHF
TGTGCCAGCAGTTACCTGACAGGACAACAGCCCCAGCATTTT
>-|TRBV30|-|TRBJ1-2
CAWNRANYGYTF
TGTGCCTGGAACAGGGCTAACTATGGCTACACCTTC
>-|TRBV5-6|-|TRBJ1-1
CASSLISGEAFF
TGTGCCAGCAGCCTTATTTCGGGTGAAGCTTTCTTT
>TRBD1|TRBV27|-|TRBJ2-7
CASSDPSGTGFYEQYF
TGTGCCAGCAGCGATCCGTCCGGGACAGGGTTTTACGAGCAGTACTTC
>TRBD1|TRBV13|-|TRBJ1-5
CASSGDRDQPQHF
TGTGCCAGCAGCGGTGACAGGGATCAGCCCCAGCATTTT
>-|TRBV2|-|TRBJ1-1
CASPNRNSNTEAFF
TGTGCCAGCCCAAATAGGAATTCGAACACTGAAGCTTTCTTT
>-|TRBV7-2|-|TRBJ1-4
CASSVGEVTGEKLFF
TGTGCCAGCAGCGTGGGGGAGGTGACGGGTGAAAAACTGTTTTTT
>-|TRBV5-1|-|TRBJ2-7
CASSENYEQYF
TGCGCCAGCAGCGAAAACTACGAGCAGTACTTC
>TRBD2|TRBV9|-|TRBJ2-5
CASSLTSGQTQYF
TGTGCCAGCAGCCTTACTAGCGGGCAGACCCAGTACTTC
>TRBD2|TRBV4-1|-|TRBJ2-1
CASSLSEAGGYNEQFF
TGCGCCAGCAGCCTCTCCGAAGCGGGGGGTTACAATGAGCAGTTCTTC
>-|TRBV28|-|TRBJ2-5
CASSYRASGQETQYF
TGTGCCAGCAGTTACAGGGCCTCAGGCCAAGAGACCCAGTACTTC
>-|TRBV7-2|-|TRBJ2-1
CASSTATGMNEQFF
TGTGCCAGCAGCACGGCCACAGGGATGAATGAGCAGTTCTTC
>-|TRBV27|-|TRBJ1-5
CASSLKASNQPQHF
TGTGCCAGCAGTTTGAAGGCCAGCAATCAGCCCCAGCATTTT